This record concerns one TCR beta chain sequence. What it recognizes is unknown. This entry comes from a study of T cell responses to AZD1222 COVID-19 vaccine. Regarding the study as a whole: Spike-specific TCRs gained breadth and depth after people received two AZD1222 doses. The donors showed a predominance of white British ancestry and of females, with possible underestimation of clonal diversity. Vaccine-related CD4 TCRs covered spike, predominating at 160-218 and 743-854. Nearly half of unique spike-specific TCRs reportedly avoided B.1.351 and B.1.1.7 mutated regions.

Sequenced by immunoSEQ multiplex PCR; TCRdb stores in-frame clones only, minus some. The sample comprises about 97,000 clones, 90% of which are singletons, and 1% to 1.5% rests with the top ten. V gave up 1 base and J gave up 4 bases; unmatched junction bases: 5. The CDR3 length is 16 residues. Germline V CDR1 and CDR2: SEHNR, FQNEAQ (reference sequence). This chain links TRBV7-9 with TRBJ1-2; 11 bases fit TRBD1. Sample: peripheral blood, taken on day 0 of AZD1222 vaccination. The sequence came from an adult in good health. Here the CDR3 DNA reads TGTGCCAGCAGCTTAGGGGACAGGGGGGAAATCTATGGCTACACCTTC. Translation: CASSLGDRGEIYGYTF. Together with reference TRBV7-9 and TRBJ1-2, the CDR3 gives the full variable domain: DTGVSQNPRHKITKRGQNVTFRCDPISEHNRLYWYRQTLGQGPEFLTYFQNEAQLEKSRLLSDRFSAERPKGSFSTLEIQRTEQGDSAMYLCASSLGDRGEIYGYTFGSGTRLTVV.